This entry lists 22 T cell receptor beta chains sequenced from one sample in a study of blood T cells in healthy people across ages (dated by TCRdb to about 2015). The library was obtained by 5' RACE. This sample was sequenced with an Illumina HiSeq 2500. A second PCR of about 6 to 12 cycles was run with a J-beta primer mix and a sample-barcoded 5' primer. TCRdb ran its own pipeline on the public reads, namely fastp trimming at Q25 and MiXCR clone calling, and kept in-frame beta chains. Duplicate CDR3 protein sequences are folded into a single record with the most common DNA and genes. The sample table contains 700,000 to 850,000 distinct CDR3 sequences; only one count was recorded for about 34% of them. The leading ten clones occupy roughly 13% of the sample. The sequenced sample was blood. The receptors shown here come from a man aged 18 to 29 in good health.

On this clonotype: A junction end diverges from the germline sequence, so it may reflect a read error. The chain carries TRBV11-2 and TRBJ2-1; D is uncertain. Germline CDR1 is SGHAT and CDR2 is FQNNGV. The CDR3 runs 14 residues. The CDR3, as DNA: TGTGCCTGCAGCTTAAGGTTAGCCTACAATGAGCAGTTCTTC. As protein: CACSLRLAYNEQFF.

This clonotype showed up just once. This chain uses TRBV7-9 with TRBJ2-1, with TRBD2 as a possible D gene (6 bases). Trimming took 2 bases from V and 0 from J, leaving 14 bases between them. This CDR3 has 17 residues. Germline CDR1 is SEHNR and CDR2 is FQNEAQ (reference sequence). The CDR3 reads CASSLSLSGLSYNEQFF. The DNA of the CDR3 is TGTGCCAGCAGCTTATCCCTATCGGGACTCTCCTACAATGAGCAGTTCTTC. The variable domain in full, completed from reference TRBV7-9 and TRBJ2-1, reads DTGVSQNPRHKITKRGQNVTFRCDPISEHNRLYWYRQTLGQGPEFLTYFQNEAQLEKSRLLSDRFSAERPKGSFSTLEIQRTEQGDSAMYLCASSLSLSGLSYNEQFFGPGTRLTVL.

This clonotype was found a few times. This rearrangement joins TRBV11-2 to TRBJ2-3; 13 positions match TRBD2. The V and J ends lost 4 bases and 7 bases, in that order; junction bases with no gene match: 5. The length of the CDR3 is 15 residues. CDR1 SGHAT and CDR2 FQNNGV come from the germline V gene. CDR3 residues: CASSSAGLAGHTQYF. Here the CDR3 DNA reads TGTGCCAGCAGCTCCGCGGGACTAGCGGGGCATACGCAGTATTTT.

This chain joins TRBV10-3 and TRBJ1-2; 10 bases align to TRBD1. This CDR3 spans 12 amino acids. J gave up 8 bases and V 10 bases, and 7 bases lay outside the gene matches. Germline assignment: CDR1 ENHRY and CDR2 SYGVKD. This chain's CDR3 is CATPGTGEGYTF. For the CDR3, the DNA is TGTGCCACTCCCGGGACAGGGGAGGGCTACACCTTC.

The V and J genes are TRBV29-1 and TRBJ1-2; no firm D call. V was clipped by 4 bases and J by 1 base, with 10 bases between them. From germline, CDR1 is SQVTM and CDR2 ANQGSEA. The CDR3 sequence is 13 residues long. The CDR3 coding sequence is TGCAGCGTTGGGCAAGGGAGTAACTATGGCTACACCTTC. It specifies CSVGQGSNYGYTF.

This clonotype was seen a few times. The chain combines TRBV12-3 or TRBV12-4 with TRBJ1-2; no clear D. This CDR3 spans 13 amino acids. The germline V and J ends were trimmed by 3 bases and 5 bases, with 10 bases remaining between them. The CDR3, as DNA: TGTGCCAGCAGTTTGGGGTGGAGGTATGGCTACACCTTC. Translation: CASSLGWRYGYTF.

This clonotype has just one count. This chain joins TRBV7-2 and TRBJ2-1; 9 bases match TRBD2. CDR1 is SGHTA and CDR2 is FQGNSA in the germline V gene. The V segment lost 5 bases and the J segment 9 bases; nucleotides outside the gene matches: 11. The CDR3 sequence is 15 residues long. The DNA for the CDR3 is TGTGCCAGCAGCACAAGCGGGAGGCCCGAGGGTGAGCAGTTCTTC. Its translation is CASSTSGRPEGEQFF.

This clonotype was seen only a few times. This chain uses TRBV7-9 with TRBJ2-3; 10 bases fit TRBD2. The ends lost 4 bases at V and 0 bases at J; junction bases unmatched: 10. The CDR3 totals 18 residues. The germline V gene has CDR1 SEHNR and CDR2 FQNEAQ (reference sequence). Here the CDR3 reads CASSSAQRGGLSTDTQYF. The CDR3, as DNA: TGTGCCAGCAGCTCAGCGCAGCGGGGGGGGCTCAGCACAGATACGCAGTATTTT.

The J gene is TRBJ1-1, the V gene TRBV7-2; 9 bases map to TRBD1. The germline CDR1 and CDR2 sequences are SGHTA and FQGNSA. V shed 2 bases, J shed 6 bases, and the junction held 10 bases outside the gene matches. CDR3 length equals 16 residues. In nucleotides, the CDR3 is TGTGCCAGCAGCTTAAGAGGTGACAGGGGGAAGGCTGAAGCTTTCTTT. Translating it yields CASSLRGDRGKAEAFF.

As to this clonotype: This sequence may be a read error, since a much larger clone differs from it by one base. V and J are TRBV12-3 or TRBV12-4 and TRBJ2-3; 12 nucleotides line up with TRBD2. This CDR3 contains 20 residues. CDR3 loop: CVSSPLLLAGGPHSTDTQYF. CDR3 nucleotide sequence: TGTGTCAGCAGTCCGCTCTTACTAGCGGGGGGACCCCATAGCACAGATACGCAGTATTTT.

A remark on this clonotype: At one of its ends the junction is not consistent with the germline gene, which may arise from a read error. V and J are TRBV4-2 and TRBJ2-1; 13 bases agree with TRBD2. Looked up from germline, CDR1 is LGHNA and CDR2 is YNFKEQ. The CDR3 is made up of 16 amino acids. CDR3 sequence: CASSHPGTSGENEEFF. CDR3 DNA sequence: TGTGCCAGCAGCCACCCGGGGACTAGCGGGGAAAATGAGGAGTTCTTC.

This clonotype was seen a handful of times. The chain has TRBV9 and TRBJ2-1; 7 nucleotides align to TRBD2. The germline V gene has CDR1 SGDLS and CDR2 YYNGEE. V gave up 0 bases and J gave up 3 bases; unmatched junction bases: 3. The CDR3 spans 15 residues. This CDR3 is CASSVVGGIYNEQFF. The CDR3 DNA reads as TGTGCCAGCAGCGTAGTCGGGGGGATCTACAATGAGCAGTTCTTC.

The V and J genes are TRBV6-5 and TRBJ1-2; 11 nucleotides match TRBD1. Per germline, CDR1 MNHEY and CDR2 SVGAGI. V trimming: 4 bases; J trimming: 10 bases; junction bases outside the gene matches: 5. The CDR3 consists of 13 residues. CDR3 in amino acids: CASSSWTGGDYTF. CDR3 DNA: TGTGCCAGCAGTTCTTGGACAGGGGGCGACTACACCTTC.

The rearrangement uses TRBV20-1 and TRBJ2-3; TRBD1 might be the D (6 bases). CDR1 and CDR2 (germline): DFQATT, SNEGSKA (reference sequence). The V gene lost 2 bases and the J gene lost 4 bases, with 19 bases spanning the gap. The CDR3 has 16 amino acids. CDR3 loop: CSARTGTWSTSDTQYF. In DNA, the CDR3 is TGCAGTGCTAGAACAGGGACGTGGAGTACATCAGATACGCAGTATTTT.

This clonotype was counted between two and nine times. The V and J genes are TRBV12-3 or TRBV12-4 and TRBJ2-2, with D unresolved. Trimming took off 6 bases at V and 5 bases at J, with 10 bases between the two ends. CDR3 length: 13 residues. CDR3 nucleotides: TGTGCCAGCAGCTTGGTGACGACCGGGGAGCTGTTTTTT. Its translation is CASSLVTTGELFF.

Only a few counts were recorded for this clonotype. The gene calls are TRBV20-1 and TRBJ2-1; TRBD2 matches at 7 bases. CDR1 is DFQATT and CDR2 is SNEGSKA in the germline V gene (reference sequence). Trimming cost V 1 base and J 7 bases; bases outside gene matches: 4. The CDR3 spans 13 residues. The chain's CDR3 is CSARGPGGNEQFF. DNA for the CDR3: TGCAGTGCTAGAGGTCCGGGGGGAAATGAGCAGTTCTTC.

About this clonotype itself: An end of the junction does not agree with germline; a read error may underlie this. The rearrangement uses TRBV6-1 and TRBJ1-5, with D maybe TRBD1 (5 bases). The CDR3 has 14 residues. Germline CDR1 MNHNS, CDR2 SASEGT. The CDR3: CASGTVASDQPQHF. The CDR3, as DNA: TGTGCCAGCGGGACTGTCGCTAGCGATCAGCCCCAGCATTTT.

The J gene is TRBJ1-5, the V gene TRBV12-3 or TRBV12-4, with 8 bases identical to TRBD1. This CDR3 has 15 residues. The ends lost 5 bases at V and 2 bases at J; junction bases unmatched: 5. The CDR3 reads CASSTTDRGNQPQHF. Here the CDR3 DNA reads TGTGCCAGCAGTACTACGGACAGGGGCAATCAGCCCCAGCATTTT.

V gene TRBV6-2 or TRBV6-3 combines with J gene TRBJ1-1, with unresolved D. The germline CDR1 and CDR2 sequences are MNHEY and SVGEGT. V was trimmed by 6 bases and J by 5 bases, leaving 10 bases between them. This CDR3 comprises 12 residues. CDR3 region: CASSHTQTEAFF. DNA for the CDR3: TGTGCCAGCAGCCACACCCAGACTGAAGCTTTCTTT.

In its sample, this clonotype was seen a few times. J is TRBJ2-5 and V is TRBV5-6; D remains ambiguous. The germline V gene has CDR1 SGHDT and CDR2 YYEEEE. Trimming stripped 5 bases from V and 4 bases from J, with 12 bases between. CDR3 length: 13 residues. CDR3 sequence reads: CASRSSSSETQYF. The DNA for the CDR3 is TGTGCCAGCAGGTCTAGTAGCTCAGAGACCCAGTACTTC.

This clonotype was seen only a few times. The CDR3 DNA is TGTGCCAGCAGCCCCGGGATGACAGGGGATGGCTACACCTTC. This sequence encodes CASSPGMTGDGYTF. The V gene is TRBV11-1, the J gene TRBJ1-2; TRBD1 matches 8 bases. The CDR3 extends over 14 amino acids. The V segment lost 5 bases and the J segment 6 bases; nucleotides outside the gene matches: 8. CDR1 SGHAT and CDR2 FQDESV come from the germline V gene (reference sequence).

This clonotype was observed at least ten times. The J gene is TRBJ2-3, the V gene TRBV24-1; TRBD2 matches 9 bases. The CDR3 is made up of 16 amino acids. Germline-derived CDR1 and CDR2 are KGHDR and SFDVKD. The V segment lost 4 bases and the J segment 2 bases; nucleotides outside the gene matches: 6. CDR3 residues: CATSDLAGPHTDTQYF. The CDR3, as DNA: TGTGCCACCAGTGACCTAGCGGGACCCCACACAGATACGCAGTATTTT.